These 30 T cell receptor beta chains originate from one sample sequenced in a study of identical twins. TCRdb reanalysed the 5' RACE reads using MiXCR and keeps one entry per CDR3 protein. The sample has more than 250,000 distinct CDR3 sequences, more than 6.5% seen once. This sample was also put to use in a study of yellow fever vaccine responses in identical twins.

Sequenced material: memory (CD45RO+) T cells sorted from blood. The receptor source for this set is a woman aged 18-29 years in good health.

V is TRBV6-1 and J is TRBJ1-5; no clear D gene. Germline V lookup: CDR1 MNHNS, CDR2 SASEGT. The CDR3 has 14 residues. The V gene lost 6 bases and the J gene lost 3 bases, with 12 bases spanning the gap. The CDR3 region is CASSQTAVNQPQHF. As DNA, the CDR3 is TGTGCCAGCAGCCAAACAGCCGTCAATCAGCCCCAGCATTTT.

This clonotype appeared a few times. This chain connects TRBV20-1 to TRBJ2-7, with D possibly being TRBD2 (6 bases). There are 12 residues in the CDR3. The germline V gene encodes CDR1 DFQATT and CDR2 SNEGSKA (reference sequence). V gave up 3 bases and J gave up 3 bases, with 9 bases separating them. The CDR3 DNA sequence: TGCAGTGCTAGCGGGAGTATCTACGAGCAGTACTTC. Its translation is CSASGSIYEQYF.

This clonotype was counted between two and nine times. The chain combines TRBV28 with TRBJ1-6; D perhaps matches TRBD1 (5 bases). This CDR3 has 13 residues. Germline V gene lookup returns CDR1 MDHEN and CDR2 SYDVKM. Trimming cost V 8 bases and J 9 bases, with 14 bases left between them. The CDR3 region is CASQAGKRSPLHF. The CDR3 DNA reads TGTGCCAGCCAGGCAGGGAAACGTTCACCCCTCCACTTT.

As concerns this clonotype: This could be a read error, since a much larger clone is one nucleotide away. The rearrangement links TRBV12-3 or TRBV12-4 to TRBJ2-5; a weak D match, TRBD2 (6 bases). The CDR3 spans 18 residues. V was cut by 10 bases and J by 9 bases, with 36 bases left in between. CDR3 sequence (DNA): TGTGCCATCTGCGCCGCGGGGTGGAATAACGGTTTGAATGGGGCCCAGTACTTC. It encodes CAICAAGWNNGLNGAQYF.

The chain is built from TRBV3-1 and TRBJ1-2; 11 bases align to TRBD1. The V gene end was trimmed by 5 bases and the J gene end by 4 bases; junction bases not matched to a gene: 6. Germline V gene data show CDR1 as LGHDT and CDR2 as YNNKEL (reference sequence). This CDR3 contains 15 residues. CDR3 in DNA: TGTGCCAGCAGCAAGGACAGGGGGCTTGGCTATGGCTACACCTTC. This encodes CASSKDRGLGYGYTF. Variable domain in full (rest from reference TRBV3-1 and TRBJ1-2): DTAVSQTPKYLVTQMGNDKSIKCEQNLGHDTMYWYKQDSKKFLKIMFSYNNKELIINETVPNRFSPKSPDKAHLNLHINSLELGDSAVYFCASSKDRGLGYGYTFGSGTRLTVV.

This clonotype was recorded a few times. For the CDR3, the DNA is TGTGCCAGCAGTGGAACGGGACTAGCGGAAGAGACCCAGTACTTC. Protein product: CASSGTGLAEETQYF. The rearrangement uses TRBV6-1 and TRBJ2-5; 11 bases match TRBD2. The length of the CDR3 is 15 residues. The V gene end was trimmed by 4 bases and the J gene end by 3 bases; junction bases not matched to a gene: 4. Germline loops: CDR1 MNHNS, CDR2 SASEGT.

Many counts were recorded for this clonotype. The V call is TRBV11-2, the J call TRBJ2-7; 10 bases match TRBD1. Germline CDR1 reads SGHAT; CDR2 reads FQNNGV. V gave up 7 bases and J gave up 2 bases; unmatched junction bases: 8. The CDR3 length is 15 residues. CDR3 nucleotide sequence: TGTGCCAGCACCGGGGGACAGGGGAACCCCTACGAGCAGTACTTC. Translated: CASTGGQGNPYEQYF.

This clonotype was counted at least ten times. The J gene is TRBJ2-1, the V gene TRBV20-1, with D perhaps matching TRBD2 (5 bases). Germline-derived CDR1 and CDR2 are DFQATT and SNEGSKA (reference sequence). The CDR3 contains 12 residues. Trimming took 3 bases from V and 8 from J, leaving 11 bases between them. CDR3 DNA: TGCAGTGCTAGCGCACGGGGAGATGAGCAGTTCTTC. It is translated as CSASARGDEQFF.

This clonotype was counted only a few times. The CDR3 loop is CASSLRGGTSQNEQFF. DNA for the CDR3: TGTGCCAGCAGCTTGCGGGGGGGGACTAGCCAGAATGAGCAGTTCTTC. The chain is built from TRBV11-2 and TRBJ2-1, with 9 nucleotides matching TRBD2. In germline, CDR1 is SGHAT, CDR2 FQNNGV. The CDR3 runs 16 residues. J gave up 7 bases and V 3 bases, and 10 bases lay outside the gene matches.

This clonotype was found many times. This sequence joins TRBV15 and TRBJ2-7; D uncertain. The CDR3 extends over 15 amino acids. V gave up 0 bases and J gave up 4 bases, with 13 bases separating them. Germline assignment: CDR1 LNHNV and CDR2 YYDKDF (reference sequence). CDR3 in amino acids: CATSREAGDGYEQYF. The CDR3 coding sequence is TGTGCCACCAGCAGAGAGGCAGGTGACGGTTACGAGCAGTACTTC.

The chain employs TRBV3-1 and TRBJ2-1; TRBD1 matches at 9 bases. Germline values: CDR1 LGHDT, CDR2 YNNKEL (reference sequence). This CDR3 spans 17 amino acids. After removal of 4 bases from V and 7 bases from J, the junction contained 14 bases not matched to a gene. In DNA form, the CDR3 reads TGTGCCAGCAGCCGGGAGAGCACAGGGGGCGCGGGGAATGAGCAGTTCTTC. It codes for CASSRESTGGAGNEQFF.

The sample holds many counts of this clonotype. The chain joins TRBV28 to TRBJ2-7, with 8 positions matching TRBD2. The V gene end was trimmed by 2 bases and the J gene end by 7 bases; junction bases not matched to a gene: 4. The CDR3 length is 13 residues. Germline V gene lookup returns CDR1 MDHEN and CDR2 SYDVKM. The CDR3 coding sequence is TGTGCCAGCAGTTTAATGGCTAGCGGGGAGCAGTACTTC. As protein: CASSLMASGEQYF.

This clonotype occurred a few times. V and J are TRBV2 and TRBJ1-2; D not resolved. Trimming took 8 bases from V and 4 from J, leaving 11 bases between them. The CDR3 runs to 12 residues. Germline CDR1 reads SNHLY; CDR2 reads FYNNEI. This chain's CDR3 is CASPGRPYGYTF. The DNA for the CDR3 is TGTGCCAGCCCCGGGCGGCCCTATGGCTACACCTTC.

This sequence joins TRBV20-1 and TRBJ2-7; D call uncertain. CDR3 length: 12 amino acids. Trimming removed 1 base at V and 4 bases at J, with 8 bases between. Germline V gene data show CDR1 as DFQATT and CDR2 as SNEGSKA (reference sequence). Here the CDR3 reads CSARGPQYEQYV. The CDR3 coding sequence is TGCAGTGCTAGAGGGCCGCAATACGAGCAGTACGTC.

The rearrangement uses TRBV29-1 and TRBJ2-7, with 8 bases identical to TRBD1. The CDR3 runs 13 residues. Trimming cost V 7 bases and J 6 bases; bases outside gene matches: 11. From germline, CDR1 is SQVTM and CDR2 ANQGSEA. CDR3: CSARADTGGEQYV. Here the CDR3 DNA reads TGCAGCGCTAGGGCCGATACAGGGGGCGAGCAGTACGTC.

The chain joins TRBV5-1 to TRBJ2-7; weak D call: TRBD1 (5 bases). Trimming took off 7 bases at V and 5 bases at J, with 28 bases between the two ends. The germline V gene encodes CDR1 SGHRS and CDR2 YFSETQ. This CDR3 comprises 17 residues. The CDR3 loop reads CASYKDPRAGSLDEQYF. The DNA for the CDR3 is TGCGCCAGCTACAAAGACCCCCGGGCAGGGTCCTTAGACGAGCAGTACTTC.

This clonotype was seen a few times. V usage is TRBV28 and J usage is TRBJ2-5; TRBD1 matches 12 bases. The CDR3 is 16 amino acids. The V segment lost 2 bases and the J segment 4 bases; nucleotides outside the gene matches: 5. The germline V gene has CDR1 MDHEN and CDR2 SYDVKM. Here the CDR3 DNA reads TGTGCCAGCAGTTTACTGGGACAGGGGGCTAGAGAGACCCAGTACTTC. Its translation is CASSLLGQGARETQYF.

This rearrangement joins TRBV3-1 to TRBJ1-1, with D uncertain. V was trimmed by 1 base and J by 3 bases, leaving 12 bases between them. This CDR3 is built from 15 residues. Germline values: CDR1 LGHDT, CDR2 YNNKEL (reference sequence). In DNA form, the CDR3 reads TGTGCCAGCAGCCAAGGGGATAGTAAGCACACTGAAGCTTTCTTT. Translating it yields CASSQGDSKHTEAFF.

This chain links TRBV5-6 with TRBJ2-2; D tentatively fits TRBD1 or TRBD2 (6 bases each). This CDR3 contains 16 residues. CDR1 SGHDT and CDR2 YYEEEE come from the germline V gene. The ends were cut back, 4 bases at V and 5 bases at J, with 18 bases in the middle. The CDR3 reads CASSALRGARTGELFF. In nucleotides, the CDR3 is TGTGCCAGCAGCGCCTTAAGGGGGGCGCGGACCGGGGAGCTGTTTTTT. Looking up the rest from reference TRBV5-6 and TRBJ2-2 gives the full variable domain: DAGVTQSPTHLIKTRGQQVTLRCSPKSGHDTVSWYQQALGQGPQFIFQYYEEEERQRGNFPDRFSGHQFPNYSSELNVNALLLGDSALYLCASSALRGARTGELFFGEGSRLTVL.

This clonotype has just a few counts. V and J are TRBV12-3 or TRBV12-4 and TRBJ2-5; 8 nucleotides line up with TRBD2. V dropped 4 bases and J dropped 4; count of bases not matched to a gene: 11. This CDR3 has 16 residues. The CDR3 loop is CASSSLREGLGETQYF. For the CDR3, the DNA is TGTGCCAGCAGTTCTCTCCGGGAGGGCCTTGGAGAGACCCAGTACTTC.

This clonotype was seen repeatedly, ten times or more. V gene TRBV20-1 combines with J gene TRBJ2-1, with D unresolved. The CDR3 is 11 residues long. Trimming cost V 6 bases and J 8 bases, with 11 bases left between them. Germline CDR1 is DFQATT and CDR2 is SNEGSKA (reference sequence). The CDR3 loop is CSARTTHEQFF. In DNA form, the CDR3 reads TGCAGTGCCAGAACTACCCATGAGCAGTTCTTC.

The chain carries TRBV29-1 and TRBJ2-7; 7 positions agree with TRBD1. The CDR3 has 13 residues. Losses at the gene ends were 7 bases for V and 5 bases for J; bases not matched to a gene: 11. The germline gives CDR1 SQVTM, CDR2 ANQGSEA. The CDR3 bases are TGCAGCGCCGGGACAGAGGCCTGGGACGAGCAGTACTTC. Translation gives CSAGTEAWDEQYF.

The CDR3 region has the DNA TGCGCCAGCAGTGATCAGGGCCTCCCCGAAGCGAAGCAGTTCTTC. Translation: CASSDQGLPEAKQFF. The chain has TRBV10-1 and TRBJ2-1, with a tentative D call TRBD1 (5 bases). This CDR3 spans 15 amino acids. V was cut by 3 bases and J by 11 bases, with 20 bases left in between. From germline, CDR1 is WNHNN and CDR2 SYGVQD (reference sequence).

This clonotype was seen a handful of times. This chain links TRBV19 with TRBJ2-1, with a weak D call TRBD2 (5 bases). Trimming took 3 bases from V and 7 from J, leaving 16 bases between them. CDR1 is LNHDA, CDR2 SQIVND, per germline (reference sequence). This CDR3 has 15 amino acids. CDR3 sequence (DNA): TGTGCCAGTAGTATTGCGGCCACTAGGCGGAATGAGCAGTTCTTC. Translating gives CASSIAATRRNEQFF. The complete variable domain, with remaining parts taken from reference TRBV19 and TRBJ2-1, reads DGGITQSPKYLFRKEGQNVTLSCEQNLNHDAMYWYRQDPGQGLRLIYYSQIVNDFQKGDIAEGYSVSREKKESFPLTVTSAQKNPTAFYLCASSIAATRRNEQFFGPGTRLTVL.

This clonotype was picked up many times. The gene calls are TRBV12-3 or TRBV12-4 and TRBJ1-2; weak D call: TRBD1 (6 bases). V shed 0 bases and J shed 4 bases, with 6 bases lying between them. The CDR3 is 13 residues long. CDR3 amino acids: CASSLAGGYGYTF. DNA of the CDR3: TGTGCCAGCAGTTTAGCAGGGGGCTATGGCTACACCTTC.

The chain couples TRBV28 to TRBJ1-6; D ambiguous. The CDR3 contains 14 residues. V lost 3 bases, J lost 8 bases, and 11 bases lay in between. Germline CDR1 and CDR2: MDHEN and SYDVKM. The CDR3 DNA sequence: TGTGCCAGCAGTTTGACTTGGAGGGATTCACCCCTCCACTTT. This translates into CASSLTWRDSPLHF.

V and J are TRBV20-1 and TRBJ2-2, with TRBD2 identical over 8 bases. The germline gives CDR1 DFQATT, CDR2 SNEGSKA (reference sequence). Unmatched junction bases numbered 6, after V lost 0 bases and J lost 3 bases. The CDR3 totals 16 residues. CDR3 in amino acids: CSARDLAGGDTGELFF. CDR3 nucleotide sequence: TGCAGTGCTAGAGATTTGGCGGGGGGAGACACCGGGGAGCTGTTTTTT.

This clonotype was seen ten or more times. The V gene is TRBV28, the J gene TRBJ2-1, with D perhaps TRBD2 (5 bases). Trimming removed 6 bases from V and 9 bases from J, with 21 bases in between. This CDR3 spans 15 amino acids. CDR1 and CDR2 from the germline V gene are MDHEN and SYDVKM. The CDR3 DNA follows: TGTGCCAGCAGCAACGGGATCCCAGGCTGGGGTGAGCAGTTCTTC. Its protein product is CASSNGIPGWGEQFF.

This clonotype was seen ten or more times. CDR3 nucleotide sequence: TGTGCCAGCTCACCGGGGATGGTCACTGAAGCTTTCTTT. It is translated as CASSPGMVTEAFF. V is TRBV18 and J is TRBJ1-1; D gene ambiguous. There are 13 residues in the CDR3. V lost 3 bases to trimming and J lost 4 bases, with 9 bases between them. Germline loops: CDR1 KGHSH, CDR2 LQKENI.

V and J are TRBV20-1 and TRBJ2-3; 10 positions match TRBD2. Germline V CDR1 and CDR2: DFQATT, SNEGSKA (reference sequence). The CDR3 runs 14 residues. Here the CDR3 reads CSGISGGNTDTQYF. The CDR3 nucleotides are TGCAGCGGGATTAGCGGGGGGAACACAGATACGCAGTATTTT.